This TCR beta chain was recovered during a study of T cell changes during pregnancy in multiple sclerosis. TCRdb's copy holds only in-frame clones and misses some; the assay was immunoSEQ multiplex PCR. The top ten hold 0.38% of the sample, which has tens of thousands of clones, around 85% seen once. Sequencing was performed on CD4+ T cells from peripheral blood mononuclear cells, taken in the third trimester of pregnancy. This sequence originates from a female donor with multiple sclerosis, enrolled in a pregnancy study.

CDR3 DNA sequence: TGTGCCATCAAGGGACTGAACACCGGGGAGCTGTTTTTT. This codes for CAIKGLNTGELFF. The chain carries TRBV7-2 and TRBJ2-2, with D maybe TRBD2 (6 bases). Trimming left V 10 bases short and J 1 base short, with 10 bases between. This CDR3 has 13 amino acids. CDR1 is SGHTA, CDR2 FQGNSA, per germline.